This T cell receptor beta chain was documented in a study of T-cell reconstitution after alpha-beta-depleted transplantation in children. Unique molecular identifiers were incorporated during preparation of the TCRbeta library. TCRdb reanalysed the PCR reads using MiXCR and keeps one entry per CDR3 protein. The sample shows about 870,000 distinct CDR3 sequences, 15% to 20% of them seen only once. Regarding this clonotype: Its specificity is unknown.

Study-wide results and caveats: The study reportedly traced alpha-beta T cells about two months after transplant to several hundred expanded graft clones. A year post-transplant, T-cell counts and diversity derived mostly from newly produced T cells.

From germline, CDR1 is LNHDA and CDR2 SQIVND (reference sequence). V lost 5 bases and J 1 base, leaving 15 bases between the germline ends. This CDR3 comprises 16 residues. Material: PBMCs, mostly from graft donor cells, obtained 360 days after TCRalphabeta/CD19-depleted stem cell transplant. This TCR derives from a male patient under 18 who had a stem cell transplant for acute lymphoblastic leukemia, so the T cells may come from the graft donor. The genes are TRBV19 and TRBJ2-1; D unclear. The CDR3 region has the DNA TGTGCCAGTAGTTTGCACCCACCCCATTCCTACAATGAGCAGTTCTTC. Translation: CASSLHPPHSYNEQFF.